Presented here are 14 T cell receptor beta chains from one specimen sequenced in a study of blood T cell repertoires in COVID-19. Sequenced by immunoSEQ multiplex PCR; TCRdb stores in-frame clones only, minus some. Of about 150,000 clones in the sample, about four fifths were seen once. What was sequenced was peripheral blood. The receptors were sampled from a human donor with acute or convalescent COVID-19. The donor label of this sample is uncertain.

For the CDR3, the DNA is TGCGCCAGCAGCTTGCGAGCGGGGGGTGATCGAGAGACCCAGTACTTC. Its protein is CASSLRAGGDRETQYF. The chain recombines TRBV5-1 with TRBJ2-5, with TRBD2 matching over 9 bases. V trimming: 1 base; J trimming: 4 bases; junction bases outside the gene matches: 8. The CDR3 extends over 16 amino acids. Germline CDR1 reads SGHRS; CDR2 reads YFSETQ.

CDR3 residues: CASSYVGAGYGYTF. In DNA, the CDR3 is TGTGCCAGCAGTTACGTAGGGGCTGGCTATGGCTACACCTTC. The V call is TRBV6-5, the J call TRBJ1-2, with D possibly TRBD1 on 5 matching bases. V was shortened by 2 bases and J by 4 bases, with 11 bases between the two germline ends. The germline gives CDR1 MNHEY, CDR2 SVGAGI. The CDR3 runs to 14 residues.

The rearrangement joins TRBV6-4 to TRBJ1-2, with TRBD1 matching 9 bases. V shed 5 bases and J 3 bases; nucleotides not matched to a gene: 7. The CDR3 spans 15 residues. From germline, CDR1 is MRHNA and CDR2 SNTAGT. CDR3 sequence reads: CASSKGTGTYYGYTF. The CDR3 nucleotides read TGTGCCAGCAGTAAAGGGACAGGGACTTACTATGGCTACACCTTC.

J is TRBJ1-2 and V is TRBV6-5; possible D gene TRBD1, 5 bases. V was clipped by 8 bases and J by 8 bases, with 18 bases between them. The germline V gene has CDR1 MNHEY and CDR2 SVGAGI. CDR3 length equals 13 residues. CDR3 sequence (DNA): TGTGCCAGCCACTTATCGGGGACTCGAGGCTACACCTTC. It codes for CASHLSGTRGYTF.

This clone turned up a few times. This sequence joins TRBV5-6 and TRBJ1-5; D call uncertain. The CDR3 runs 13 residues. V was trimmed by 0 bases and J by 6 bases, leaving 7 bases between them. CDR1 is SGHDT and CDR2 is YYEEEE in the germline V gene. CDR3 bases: TGTGCCAGCAGCTTGGGTCGGGGTCAGCCCCAGCATTTT. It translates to CASSLGRGQPQHF.

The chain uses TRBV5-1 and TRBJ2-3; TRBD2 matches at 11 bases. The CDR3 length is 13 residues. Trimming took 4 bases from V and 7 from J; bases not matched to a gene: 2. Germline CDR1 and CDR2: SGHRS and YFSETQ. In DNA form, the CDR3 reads TGCGCCAGCAGCGGGACTAGCGGAAATACGCAGTATTTT. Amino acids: CASSGTSGNTQYF.

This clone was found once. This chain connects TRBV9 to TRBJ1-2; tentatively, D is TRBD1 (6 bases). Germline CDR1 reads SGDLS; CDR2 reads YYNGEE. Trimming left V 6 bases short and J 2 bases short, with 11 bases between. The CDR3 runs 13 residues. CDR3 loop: CASTGQLNYGYTF. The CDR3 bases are TGTGCCAGCACCGGACAGCTAAACTATGGCTACACCTTC. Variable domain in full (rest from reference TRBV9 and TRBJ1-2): DSGVTQTPKHLITATGQRVTLRCSPRSGDLSVYWYQQSLDQGLQFLIQYYNGEERAKGNILERFSAQQFPDLHSELNLSSLELGDSALYFCASTGQLNYGYTFGSGTRLTVV.

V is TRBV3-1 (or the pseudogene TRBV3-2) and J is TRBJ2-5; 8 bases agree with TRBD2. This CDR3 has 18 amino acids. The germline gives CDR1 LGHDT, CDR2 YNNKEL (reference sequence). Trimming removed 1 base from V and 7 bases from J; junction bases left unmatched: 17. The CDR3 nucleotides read TGTGCCAGCAGCCAAGCCCTCGAAGGGCGGGGGGCCGTTATGACCCAGTACTTC. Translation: CASSQALEGRGAVMTQYF.

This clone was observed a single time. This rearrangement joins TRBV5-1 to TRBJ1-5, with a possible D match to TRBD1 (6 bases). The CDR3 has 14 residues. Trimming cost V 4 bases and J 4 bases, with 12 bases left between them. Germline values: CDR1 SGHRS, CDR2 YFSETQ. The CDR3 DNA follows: TGCGCCAGCAGCGAGAACAGGGATAATCAGCCCCAGCATTTT. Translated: CASSENRDNQPQHF.

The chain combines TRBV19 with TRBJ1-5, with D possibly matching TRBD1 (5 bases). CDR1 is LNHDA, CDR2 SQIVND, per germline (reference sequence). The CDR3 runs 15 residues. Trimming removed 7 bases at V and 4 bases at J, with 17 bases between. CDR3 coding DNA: TGTGCCAGTATTCGAACTGCGGGACGGAATCAGCCCCAGCATTTT. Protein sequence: CASIRTAGRNQPQHF.

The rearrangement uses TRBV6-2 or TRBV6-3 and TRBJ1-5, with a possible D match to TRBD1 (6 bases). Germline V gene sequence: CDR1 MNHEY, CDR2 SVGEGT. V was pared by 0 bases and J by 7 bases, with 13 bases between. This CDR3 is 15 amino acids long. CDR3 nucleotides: TGTGCCAGCAGTTACTCAGGGGGGGGCGGGCAGCCCCAGCATTTT. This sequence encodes CASSYSGGGGQPQHF.

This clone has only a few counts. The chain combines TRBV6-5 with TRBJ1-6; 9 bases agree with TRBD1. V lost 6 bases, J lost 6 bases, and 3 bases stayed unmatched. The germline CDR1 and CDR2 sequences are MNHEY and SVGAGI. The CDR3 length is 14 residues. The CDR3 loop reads CASSGTGFNSPLHF. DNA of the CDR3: TGTGCCAGCAGCGGGACAGGGTTTAATTCACCCCTCCACTTT.

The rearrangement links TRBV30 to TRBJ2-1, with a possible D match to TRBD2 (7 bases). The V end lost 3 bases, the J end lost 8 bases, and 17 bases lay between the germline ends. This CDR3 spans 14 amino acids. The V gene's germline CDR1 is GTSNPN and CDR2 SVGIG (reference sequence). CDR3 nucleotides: TGTGCCTGGAGCGTGGGGGGGCCTGTCCATGAGCAGTTCTTC. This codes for CAWSVGGPVHEQFF.

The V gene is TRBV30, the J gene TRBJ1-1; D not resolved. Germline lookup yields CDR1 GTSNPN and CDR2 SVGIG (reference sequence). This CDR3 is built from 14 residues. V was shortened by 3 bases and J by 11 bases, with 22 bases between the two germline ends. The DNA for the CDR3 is TGTGCCTGGAGGTCACTTGGTCCCCGATTTCGGGCTTTCTTT. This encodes CAWRSLGPRFRAFF.